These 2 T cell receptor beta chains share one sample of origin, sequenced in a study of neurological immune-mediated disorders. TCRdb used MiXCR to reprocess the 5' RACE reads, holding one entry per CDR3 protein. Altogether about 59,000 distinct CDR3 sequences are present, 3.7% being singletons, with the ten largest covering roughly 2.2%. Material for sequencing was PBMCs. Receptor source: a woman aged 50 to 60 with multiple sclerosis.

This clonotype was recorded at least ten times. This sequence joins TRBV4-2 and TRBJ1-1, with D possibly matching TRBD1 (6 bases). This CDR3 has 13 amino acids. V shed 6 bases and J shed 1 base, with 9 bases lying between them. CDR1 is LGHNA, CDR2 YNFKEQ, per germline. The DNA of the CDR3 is TGTGCCAGCAGATTGACAGGGAACACTGAAGCTTTCTTT. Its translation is CASRLTGNTEAFF.

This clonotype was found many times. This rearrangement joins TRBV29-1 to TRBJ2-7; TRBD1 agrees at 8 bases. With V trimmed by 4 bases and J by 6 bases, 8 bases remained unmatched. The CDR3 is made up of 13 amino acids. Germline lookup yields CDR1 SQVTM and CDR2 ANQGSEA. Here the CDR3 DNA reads TGCAGCGTTGTTGCGGACAGGGATCTCGAGCAGTACTTC. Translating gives CSVVADRDLEQYF.